A single sample gave rise to the 25 T cell receptor beta chains below, sequenced in a study of naive and memory T cell subsets. A UMI-containing oligonucleotide was joined by 3' ligation to the TCR cDNA template. Four PCR rounds used nested alpha and beta constant region primers plus the SP2 primer. TCRdb itself ran the 5' RACE reads through MiXCR, one entry per CDR3 protein. The table shows about 62,000 distinct CDR3 sequences, with 6% to 8.5% occurring only once. These receptors were collected from a female donor in good health.

This chain links TRBV18 with TRBJ2-7, with D unresolved. Germline assignment: CDR1 KGHSH and CDR2 LQKENI. The V end lost 6 bases, the J end lost 4 bases, and 13 bases lay between the germline ends. The CDR3 covers 13 residues. The DNA of the CDR3 is TGTGCCAGCTCTCGTCAGCCGGAGTACGAGCAGTACTTC. As protein: CASSRQPEYEQYF.

The V and J genes are TRBV10-3 and TRBJ2-7; 7 nucleotides match TRBD2. This CDR3 has 15 residues. Germline assignment: CDR1 ENHRY and CDR2 SYGVKD. Trimming removed 6 bases from V and 1 base from J; junction bases left unmatched: 9. For the CDR3, the DNA is TGTGCCATCAGCGGAACAAGACTAGCTTCCTACGAGCAGTACTTC. Protein sequence: CAISGTRLASYEQYF.

This clonotype was seen many times. The chain joins TRBV29-1 to TRBJ1-1, with D perhaps matching TRBD1 (5 bases). Germline CDR1 reads SQVTM; CDR2 reads ANQGSEA. The CDR3 has 11 residues. V was clipped by 3 bases and J by 5 bases, with 7 bases between them. This chain's CDR3 is CSVDKGTEAFF. CDR3 in DNA: TGCAGCGTTGATAAGGGGACTGAAGCTTTCTTT.

This clonotype came up a few times. One end of the junction is discordant with germline, which a read error may explain. This chain connects TRBV7-8 to TRBJ2-3; D could derive from TRBD1 or TRBD2 (6 bases each). This CDR3 is built from 14 residues. Germline V gene lookup returns CDR1 SGHVS and CDR2 FQNEAQ. The CDR3 reads CASGLGGSTDTQYF. The CDR3 bases are TGTGCCAGCGGCTTGGGGGGCTCCACAGATACGCAGTATTTT.

CDR3 nucleotide sequence: TGTGCCAGCAGCTTGGTCGACATTCCTGGAAACACCATATATTTT. It specifies CASSLVDIPGNTIYF. This chain joins TRBV5-8 and TRBJ1-3; unclear D gene. Trimming removed 0 bases at V and 2 bases at J, with 9 bases between. Germline CDR1 SGHTS, CDR2 YDEGEE. The CDR3 contains 15 residues.

V gene TRBV10-3 combines with J gene TRBJ2-5; 7 nucleotides align to TRBD2. CDR3 length: 12 amino acids. Losses at the gene ends were 10 bases for V and 0 bases for J; bases not matched to a gene: 2. CDR1 is ENHRY, CDR2 SYGVKD, per germline. The CDR3 loop is CATGGYQETQYF. CDR3 coding DNA: TGTGCCACCGGGGGGTACCAAGAGACCCAGTACTTC.

Remarks on this clonotype: The junction and the germline gene differ at one end; a read error may be behind it. The chain couples TRBV9 to TRBJ2-3; 11 bases agree with TRBD1. Looked up from germline, CDR1 is SGDLS and CDR2 is YYNGEE. This CDR3 comprises 16 residues. The CDR3 sequence: CASSARTGGSTGTQYF. CDR3 in DNA: TGTGCCAGCAGCGCCCGGACAGGGGGCAGTACAGGTACGCAGTATTTT. Based on the CDR3 plus reference TRBV9 and TRBJ2-3, the full variable domain is DSGVTQTPKHLITATGQRVTLRCSPRSGDLSVYWYQQSLDQGLQFLIQYYNGEERAKGNILERFSAQQFPDLHSELNLSSLELGDSALYFCASSARTGGSTGTQYFGPGTRLTVL.

At least ten counts were recorded for this clonotype. This chain links TRBV5-1 with TRBJ2-1; 8 bases map to TRBD2. V lost 4 bases, J lost 3 bases, and 6 bases stayed unmatched. The germline V gene has CDR1 SGHRS and CDR2 YFSETQ. This CDR3 has 15 amino acids. The CDR3 protein is CASSQGLDYYNEQFF. CDR3 DNA: TGCGCCAGCAGCCAGGGACTAGACTACTACAATGAGCAGTTCTTC.

This clonotype was seen more than once but under ten times. DNA of the CDR3: TGCGCCAGCAGCTGGGGTTACGAGCAGTACTTC. It encodes CASSWGYEQYF. The chain couples TRBV5-1 to TRBJ2-7; D gene ambiguous. The CDR3 is 11 residues long. V was shortened by 3 bases and J by 4 bases, with 5 bases between the two germline ends. Germline values: CDR1 SGHRS, CDR2 YFSETQ.

This clonotype was observed at least ten times. In DNA form, the CDR3 reads TGTGCCAGCAGCTTATCGACTATCTCCAATGAGCAGTTCTTC. Translation gives CASSLSTISNEQFF. The chain is built from TRBV7-2 and TRBJ2-1; TRBD2 is a possible D gene (5 bases). Germline CDR1 and CDR2: SGHTA and FQGNSA. CDR3 length equals 14 residues. Trimming cost V 2 bases and J 6 bases, with 11 bases left between them.

This clonotype occurred a few times. The V call is TRBV19, the J call TRBJ1-3; TRBD1 matches 8 bases. The CDR3 is 16 amino acids. V lost 10 bases, J lost 4 bases, and 15 bases stayed unmatched. CDR1 LNHDA and CDR2 SQIVND come from the germline V gene (reference sequence). CDR3 residues: CATEGTGPTEGNTIYF. The CDR3 DNA sequence: TGTGCCACCGAGGGGACAGGTCCAACTGAAGGAAACACCATATATTTT.

This clonotype has only a few counts. The V and J genes are TRBV7-9 and TRBJ1-2, with D maybe TRBD1 (6 bases). Trimming took 6 bases from V and 10 from J, leaving 24 bases between them. Germline V gives CDR1 SEHNR, CDR2 FQNEAQ (reference sequence). The CDR3 contains 15 residues. CDR3 nucleotides: TGTGCCAGCAGTACCCATGGAGTAGGGGGGCTTGACTACACCTTC. Residues: CASSTHGVGGLDYTF.

This clonotype appeared a few times. The rearrangement joins TRBV19 to TRBJ2-7; D is ambiguous. The CDR3 sequence is 14 residues long. The germline V gene encodes CDR1 LNHDA and CDR2 SQIVND (reference sequence). V lost 3 bases, J lost 3 bases, and 12 bases lay in between. CDR3 DNA: TGTGCCAGTAGTATGGCGCAGGTCGGCTACGAGCAGTACTTC. Translating gives CASSMAQVGYEQYF.

This clonotype was counted a few times. The chain combines TRBV5-1 with TRBJ2-7; the D is unclear. Trimming stripped 1 base from V and 3 bases from J, with 8 bases between. Germline values: CDR1 SGHRS, CDR2 YFSETQ. The CDR3 length is 13 residues. The CDR3 protein is CASSLSQFYEQYF. Written as DNA, the CDR3 is TGCGCCAGCAGCTTGAGCCAGTTCTACGAGCAGTACTTC.

This clonotype was detected many times. The chain joins TRBV29-1 to TRBJ2-3, with D possibly matching TRBD1 (6 bases). Trimming cost V 0 bases and J 2 bases, with 6 bases left between them. The CDR3 runs 13 residues. Germline lookup yields CDR1 SQVTM and CDR2 ANQGSEA. The CDR3: CSVEEGHTDTQYF. In DNA, the CDR3 is TGCAGCGTTGAAGAGGGACACACAGATACGCAGTATTTT.

This clonotype was counted only a few times. This sequence joins TRBV19 and TRBJ2-5; D remains unclear. The CDR3 loop spans 12 amino acids. The V end lost 3 bases, the J end lost 4 bases, and 6 bases lay between the germline ends. Germline V CDR1 and CDR2: LNHDA, SQIVND (reference sequence). This CDR3 is CASSIPAETQYF. The CDR3 DNA follows: TGTGCCAGTAGTATCCCCGCAGAGACCCAGTACTTC.

This clonotype has ten or more counts. This chain uses TRBV7-9 with TRBJ1-2; D ambiguous. V was trimmed by 5 bases and J by 0 bases, leaving 13 bases between them. CDR1 is SEHNR and CDR2 is FQNEAQ in the germline V gene (reference sequence). This CDR3 comprises 15 residues. The CDR3 loop is CASSDKQRPNYGYTF. The CDR3 bases are TGTGCCAGCAGCGACAAACAAAGACCTAACTATGGCTACACCTTC.

The rearrangement links TRBV28 to TRBJ1-1; D gene unclear. V gave up 2 bases and J gave up 5 bases, with 24 bases separating them. Germline-derived CDR1 and CDR2 are MDHEN and SYDVKM. The CDR3 is 18 residues long. CDR3 region: CASSLAGRTTGYRTEAFF. The CDR3 DNA follows: TGTGCCAGCAGTTTAGCGGGCCGGACGACGGGATACAGAACTGAAGCTTTCTTT.

The chain couples TRBV20-1 to TRBJ1-1, with D possibly being TRBD1 (6 bases). This CDR3 is 14 amino acids long. The V and J ends lost 2 bases and 4 bases respectively, with 14 bases between them. Germline values: CDR1 DFQATT, CDR2 SNEGSKA (reference sequence). DNA for the CDR3: TGCAGTGCTAGAACCGGGGGCCACGGCACTGAAGCTTTCTTT. It is translated as CSARTGGHGTEAFF.

This clonotype came up many times. The rearrangement joins TRBV18 to TRBJ1-4; 8 nucleotides agree with TRBD1. CDR1 KGHSH and CDR2 LQKENI come from the germline V gene. The CDR3 contains 16 residues. The trim removed 1 base at V and 9 bases at J, leaving 10 bases unmatched. The CDR3 is CASSPRFGQGEKKLFF. CDR3 coding DNA: TGTGCCAGCTCACCACGATTTGGACAGGGAGAGAAAAAACTGTTTTTT.

The rearrangement links TRBV19 to TRBJ2-5; a possible D gene is TRBD1 (6 bases). V was clipped by 1 base and J by 0 bases, with 15 bases between them. This CDR3 has 17 amino acids. Germline CDR1 LNHDA, CDR2 SQIVND (reference sequence). CDR3 protein: CASSIAAGETYQETQYF. CDR3 sequence (DNA): TGTGCCAGTAGTATAGCGGCAGGGGAGACGTACCAAGAGACCCAGTACTTC.

The chain couples TRBV5-5 to TRBJ2-1; 9 positions agree with TRBD1. Germline V gives CDR1 SGHKS, CDR2 YYEKEE (reference sequence). The V and J ends lost 4 bases and 5 bases, in that order; junction bases with no gene match: 10. This CDR3 contains 16 residues. Here the CDR3 reads CASSPQQGAANNEQFF. For the CDR3, the DNA is TGTGCCAGCAGCCCTCAACAGGGGGCGGCCAACAATGAGCAGTTCTTC.

The CDR3 region is CASSRRDWGYGYTF. Written as DNA, the CDR3 is TGTGCCAGCAGTAGACGGGACTGGGGATATGGCTACACCTTC. The rearrangement joins TRBV12-3 or TRBV12-4 to TRBJ1-2; possible D gene TRBD1, 5 bases. V lost 5 bases, J lost 5 bases, and 15 bases lay in between. The CDR3 covers 14 residues.

This clonotype turned up a few times. This sequence joins TRBV14 and TRBJ2-1, with D perhaps assigned TRBD1 or TRBD2 (6 bases each). This CDR3 contains 16 residues. Trimming cost V 0 bases and J 4 bases, with 13 bases left between them. Germline V gene lookup returns CDR1 SGHDN and CDR2 FVKESK. The CDR3 is CASSQERQGTYNEQFF. Here the CDR3 DNA reads TGTGCCAGCAGCCAAGAAAGGCAGGGGACTTACAATGAGCAGTTCTTC.

This clonotype was observed at least ten times. The chain is built from TRBV29-1 and TRBJ1-1; D ambiguous. V dropped 4 bases and J dropped 4 bases, with 13 bases sitting between them. Germline loops: CDR1 SQVTM, CDR2 ANQGSEA. There are 13 residues in the CDR3. The CDR3, as DNA: TGCAGCGTTGCGTGGGGTCCCGGCACTGAAGCTTTCTTT. Residues: CSVAWGPGTEAFF.